The 12 T cell receptor beta chains below come from one sample, sequenced in a study of blood T cell repertoires in COVID-19. Generated by immunoSEQ multiplex PCR, the TCRdb table keeps only in-frame clones and is missing some. This repertoire shows 310,000 or so clones, roughly 86% found once; its top ten account for 8% to 9.5%. What was sequenced was PBMCs or T cells enriched from blood (not recorded which). Receptor source: a woman younger than 35 who had recovered from COVID-19.

This clone was detected only once. V and J are TRBV11-3 and TRBJ2-1, with TRBD2 as a possible D gene (5 bases). In germline, CDR1 is SGHNT, CDR2 YENEEA. This CDR3 comprises 13 residues. V gave up 2 bases and J gave up 6 bases, with 8 bases separating them. CDR3 residues: CASSLQLGNEQFF. In DNA form, the CDR3 reads TGTGCCAGCAGCTTACAACTAGGCAATGAGCAGTTCTTC.

The chain employs TRBV3-1 (or the pseudogene TRBV3-2) and TRBJ1-4; D is possibly TRBD1 (6 bases). CDR3 length: 15 residues. From germline, CDR1 is LGHDT and CDR2 YNNKEL (reference sequence). Trimming took off 4 bases at V and 7 bases at J, with 16 bases between the two ends. DNA for the CDR3: TGTGCCAGCAGCCGTGTCAGGGGAAGGGGTGAAAAACTGTTTTTT. Amino acids: CASSRVRGRGEKLFF.

The chain has TRBV7-9 and TRBJ1-2, with D maybe TRBD1 (6 bases). CDR3 length: 14 amino acids. V was cut by 1 base and J by 8 bases, with 14 bases left in between. Germline-derived CDR1 and CDR2 are SEHNR and FQNEAQ (reference sequence). CDR3 residues: CASSLGGGHPGYTF. CDR3 DNA sequence: TGTGCCAGCAGCTTAGGAGGGGGTCACCCCGGCTACACCTTC. The variable domain in full, with the rest retrieved from reference TRBV7-9 and TRBJ1-2, is DTGVSQNPRHKITKRGQNVTFRCDPISEHNRLYWYRQTLGQGPEFLTYFQNEAQLEKSRLLSDRFSAERPKGSFSTLEIQRTEQGDSAMYLCASSLGGGHPGYTFGSGTRLTVV.

This clone was seen a single time. The genes are TRBV21-1 and TRBJ2-7; TRBD2 reflects the table's D call only, with no check against the DNA. TRBV21-1 is deemed a pseudogene. CDR3 length: 14 amino acids. The CDR3 coding sequence is TGTGCCAGCAGCAGACTAGCGGGAGTGAGTGAGCAGTACTTC. It specifies CASSRLAGVSEQYF.

This clone showed up just once. The rearrangement joins TRBV6-1 to TRBJ2-1; 11 bases align to TRBD2. This CDR3 contains 21 residues. Germline trimming cut 0 bases from V and 0 bases from J; bases unmatched to any gene: 13. CDR1 and CDR2 from the germline V gene are MNHNS and SASEGT. The CDR3 nucleotides read TGTGCCAGCAGTGAAGCAGCGGGTCTAGCGGGGGGAAGAAGCTCCTACAATGAGCAGTTCTTC. Its translation: CASSEAAGLAGGRSSYNEQFF.

This chain connects TRBV2 to TRBJ1-5, with 7 bases aligning to TRBD1. The CDR3 contains 19 residues. The germline V gene has CDR1 SNHLY and CDR2 FYNNEI. Trimming removed 3 bases from V and 0 bases from J; junction bases left unmatched: 14. The chain's CDR3 is CASSDSTGGQAYSNQPQHF. The DNA of the CDR3 is TGTGCCAGCAGTGACAGCACCGGTGGACAGGCCTATAGCAATCAGCCCCAGCATTTT.

The chain couples TRBV2 to TRBJ1-4; D perhaps matches TRBD1 (6 bases). The CDR3 runs to 17 residues. The germline CDR1 and CDR2 sequences are SNHLY and FYNNEI. With 6 bases removed from V and 8 bases from J, the gap between germline ends came to 25 bases. The CDR3 here is CASRSDGATSGGEKLFF. CDR3 bases: TGTGCCAGCAGATCTGACGGGGCCACATCTGGGGGCGAAAAACTGTTTTTT.

J is TRBJ1-1 and V is TRBV27, with D maybe TRBD1 (6 bases). The CDR3 has 14 amino acids. Deletions cut 6 bases from V and 1 base from J, with 12 bases between. CDR1 MNHEY and CDR2 SMNVEV come from the germline V gene (reference sequence). CDR3: CASRIVGGNTEAFF. The CDR3 nucleotides are TGTGCCAGCAGGATAGTAGGGGGGAACACTGAAGCTTTCTTT.

This rearrangement joins TRBV27 to TRBJ1-1, with a possible D match to TRBD1 (5 bases). From germline, CDR1 is MNHEY and CDR2 SMNVEV (reference sequence). This CDR3 is 13 amino acids long. V dropped 4 bases and J dropped 4 bases, with 10 bases sitting between them. DNA of the CDR3: TGTGCCAGCAGTTCGACAGTGGCCACTGAAGCTTTCTTT. It is translated as CASSSTVATEAFF.

The chain couples TRBV29-1 to TRBJ1-2; the match to TRBD1 covers 10 bases. The V segment lost 2 bases and the J segment 2 bases; nucleotides outside the gene matches: 2. The CDR3 loop spans 14 amino acids. Germline V gene data show CDR1 as SQVTM and CDR2 as ANQGSEA. As DNA, the CDR3 is TGCAGCGTTGAACGGGGACAGGGGAACTATGGCTACACCTTC. Residues: CSVERGQGNYGYTF.

The chain combines TRBV4-1 with TRBJ2-1; tentatively, D is TRBD2 (5 bases). This CDR3 region has 15 residues. Between the trimmed V and J ends, which lost 3 bases and 8 bases, there was a span of 17 bases. CDR1 and CDR2 (germline): MGHRA, YSYEKL. For the CDR3, the DNA is TGCGCCAGCAGCCATGGATCTAGCAGAATGGATGAGCAGTTCTTC. The encoded protein is CASSHGSSRMDEQFF.

The chain employs TRBV2 and TRBJ1-2; weak D call: TRBD1 (5 bases). Germline V gives CDR1 SNHLY, CDR2 FYNNEI. This CDR3 spans 15 amino acids. V lost 7 bases to trimming and J lost 3 bases, with 18 bases between them. CDR3 loop: CASTRSPQGDYGYTF. The CDR3 DNA reads as TGTGCCAGCACTAGAAGCCCCCAGGGCGACTATGGCTACACCTTC. Full variable domain (outside the CDR3, taken from reference TRBV2 and TRBJ1-2): EPEVTQTPSHQVTQMGQEVILRCVPISNHLYFYWYRQILGQKVEFLVSFYNNEISEKSEIFDDQFSVERPDGSNFTLKIRSTKLEDSAMYFCASTRSPQGDYGYTFGSGTRLTVV.